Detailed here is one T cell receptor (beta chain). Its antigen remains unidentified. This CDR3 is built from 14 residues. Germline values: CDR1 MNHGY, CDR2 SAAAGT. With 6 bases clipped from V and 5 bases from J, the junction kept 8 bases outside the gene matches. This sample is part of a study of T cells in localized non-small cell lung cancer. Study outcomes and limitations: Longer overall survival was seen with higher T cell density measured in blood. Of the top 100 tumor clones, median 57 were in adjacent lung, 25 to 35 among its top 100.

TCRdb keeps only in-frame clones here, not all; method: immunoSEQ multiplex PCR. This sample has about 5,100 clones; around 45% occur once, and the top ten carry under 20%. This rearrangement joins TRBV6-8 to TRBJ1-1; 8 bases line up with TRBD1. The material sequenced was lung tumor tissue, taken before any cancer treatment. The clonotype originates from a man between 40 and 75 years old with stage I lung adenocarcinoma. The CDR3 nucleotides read TGTGCCAGCAGGATACAGGGGGATAGAACTGAAGCTTTCTTT. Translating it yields CASRIQGDRTEAFF.